This TCR beta chain derives from a study of T cells in Graves' hyperthyroidism and ophthalmopathy. Study-wide points: Blood also carried most thyroid clonotypes expanded above 0.001.

At least ten counts were recorded for this clonotype. Its antigen is as yet unknown. The germline V and J ends were trimmed by 3 bases and 6 bases, with 25 bases remaining between them. The length of the CDR3 is 18 residues. CDR1 is KGHDR, CDR2 SFDVKD, per germline. TCR beta CDR3 regions were amplified from RNA transcripts. First-round RT-PCR of the TCR CDR3 relied on the HTBI primer set. Via MiXCR, TCRdb re-called the multiplex PCR reads, giving one row per CDR3 protein. The sample holds 600,000 or so distinct CDR3 sequences; roughly 50% are singletons and the top ten take about 7.8%. Those patients with uncontrolled infection, other autoimmune disease, pregnancy or lactation were excluded. Diagnoses were established using clinical symptoms, serum thyroxine and TRAb, thyroid ultrasound and orbital computed tomography.

This receptor was obtained from a woman aged 18-29 years with Graves' hyperthyroidism. V usage is TRBV24-1 and J usage is TRBJ1-2, with a weak D call TRBD1 (5 bases). Sequenced: peripheral blood or thyroid tissue (not recorded which). Written as DNA, the CDR3 is TGTGCCACCAGTGATCCAACCAGTCCCGGGACGGGAACGGATGGCTACACCTTC. It is translated as CATSDPTSPGTGTDGYTF.